The clone carrying this T cell receptor beta chain was seen ten or more times. The data belong to a study of CD8+CD57+ T cells in acquired aplastic anemia. About the research overall: Yields of DNA that came from sorted CD4+ and CD8+ cells averaged roughly 3.2 ug. Among healthy donors, CD4+ cells averaged approximately 10 million reads.

V was trimmed by 7 bases and J by 9 bases, leaving 19 bases between them. The CDR3 runs 14 residues. Germline loops: CDR1 LNHDA, CDR2 SQIVND (reference sequence). Genomic DNA was employed as the template in profiling TCR beta VDJ and CDR3. MiXCR, applied by TCRdb to the reads, yields one record per CDR3 protein. The sample yields about 160,000 distinct CDR3 sequences, approximately 43% seen once. The sequenced material came from sorted CD4+, CD8+, or CD8+CD57+ T cells (not recorded which) from PBMCs. This chain connects TRBV19 to TRBJ2-1; weak D call: TRBD1 (6 bases). The TCR was taken from a human donor in good health. CDR3 in DNA: TGTGCCAGTAAGGGAAAGGGGGACGGCGGTGAGCAGTTCTTC. Translated, it gives CASKGKGDGGEQFF.